These 7 T cell receptor beta chains came from one sample sequenced in a study of blood T cells in healthy people across ages. A second PCR, run for about 6 to 11 cycles, used a sample-barcoded 5' primer plus a J-beta primer mix. TCRdb passed the 5' RACE reads through MiXCR, listing each CDR3 protein once. The sample shows 800,000 to 950,000 distinct CDR3 sequences, 25% to 30% of them seen only once. These sequences were also reported in another study, on T cells of mothers and their children.

The specimen sequenced was blood. These receptors were taken from a woman aged 40 to 55 in good health.

This chain connects TRBV5-1 to TRBJ2-3, with a weak D call TRBD2 (5 bases). Germline values: CDR1 SGHRS, CDR2 YFSETQ. V was shortened by 1 base and J by 3 bases, with 12 bases between the two germline ends. The CDR3 is 15 amino acids. The DNA for the CDR3 is TGCGCCAGCAGCTTGACTCCCTCGGGAACAGATACGCAGTATTTT. Encoded protein: CASSLTPSGTDTQYF.

This clonotype was counted between two and nine times. The V call is TRBV5-5, the J call TRBJ1-5; TRBD1 is a possible D gene (5 bases). The CDR3 has 14 residues. The V and J ends lost 2 bases and 1 base respectively, with 7 bases between them. Per the germline V gene, CDR1 is SGHKS and CDR2 is YYEKEE (reference sequence). CDR3 in amino acids: CASSFGTSNQPQHF. In DNA form, the CDR3 reads TGTGCCAGCAGCTTTGGGACGAGCAATCAGCCCCAGCATTTT.

The CDR3 is CASSPAAGGQAEAFF. CDR3 DNA: TGTGCCAGCAGCCCGGCGGCAGGGGGCCAGGCTGAAGCTTTCTTT. V gene TRBV12-3 or TRBV12-4 combines with J gene TRBJ1-1, with 8 nucleotides matching TRBD1. V was clipped by 6 bases and J by 6 bases; unmatched bases: 12. The length of the CDR3 is 15 residues.

The chain carries TRBV2 and TRBJ2-3, with a possible D match to TRBD1 (5 bases). From germline, CDR1 is SNHLY and CDR2 FYNNEI. The V end lost 7 bases, the J end lost 2 bases, and 13 bases lay between the germline ends. The CDR3 is made up of 14 amino acids. The CDR3 nucleotides are TGTGCCAGCAAGGCAGCAGGGTACACAGATACGCAGTATTTT. Amino acid sequence: CASKAAGYTDTQYF.

The genes are TRBV7-8 and TRBJ1-5; D not certain. The V and J ends lost 6 bases and 6 bases respectively, with 12 bases between them. There are 13 residues in the CDR3. Germline loops: CDR1 SGHVS, CDR2 FQNEAQ. This CDR3 reads CASSPDGVQPQHF. Here the CDR3 DNA reads TGTGCCAGCAGTCCAGATGGGGTTCAGCCCCAGCATTTT.

As regards this clonotype: A much larger clone is a single base away; this may be a read error. This chain links TRBV20-1 with TRBJ2-7; 13 nucleotides align to TRBD2. V gave up 3 bases and J gave up 2 bases; unmatched junction bases: 4. This CDR3 has 15 residues. Germline V CDR1 and CDR2: DFQATT, SNEGSKA (reference sequence). This CDR3 is CSASCTSGGAYEQYF. DNA for the CDR3: TGCAGTGCTAGCTGTACTAGCGGGGGGGCCTACGAGCAGTACTTC.

This clonotype was recorded a few times. The chain joins TRBV10-3 to TRBJ2-3; 9 bases fit TRBD2. Trimming took 3 bases from V and 6 from J; bases not matched to a gene: 7. From germline, CDR1 is ENHRY and CDR2 SYGVKD. The CDR3 has 15 residues. The CDR3 nucleotides read TGTGCCATCAGTGACCGTAGCGGGGGTGCTGATACGCAGTATTTT. Its translation: CAISDRSGGADTQYF.